This T cell receptor beta chain was sequenced for a study of beta chain features in type 1 diabetes. Study overall: When patients were set against healthy donors, age, gender and cell yields were similar.

The authors reverse transcribed all of the isolated RNA, so sequencing captured expressed TCRB transcripts. Here immunoSEQ multiplex PCR was the method, and the copy in TCRdb shows in-frame clones only, minus some. The profile shows 680,000 or so clones, over 10% of them singletons. In regard to this clone: Its antigen remains unknown.

The CDR3 spans 12 residues. Germline V gene lookup returns CDR1 MNHEY and CDR2 SMNVEV (reference sequence). The V segment lost 8 bases and the J segment 10 bases; nucleotides outside the gene matches: 9. Findings and limits, study-wide: Within each of all four CD4+ subsets, Type 1 diabetes patients had TCRB CDR3s that were moderately but significantly shorter.

Sequenced material: naive CD4+ T cells from blood. The origin of this receptor is a man younger than 30 with type 1 diabetes. V and J are TRBV27 and TRBJ1-2; TRBD1 matches 8 bases. CDR3 amino acids: CASGDRGIDYTF. The CDR3 DNA follows: TGTGCCAGCGGTGACAGGGGTATCGACTACACCTTC.